This TCR beta chain was captured by sequencing in a study of T cell responses to AZD1222 COVID-19 vaccine. This CDR3 spans 12 amino acids. V dropped 0 bases and J dropped 11 bases, with 10 bases sitting between them. CDR1 is SGHAT and CDR2 is FQNNGV in the germline V gene. The assay was immunoSEQ multiplex PCR, and TCRdb's table has in-frame clones only and misses some. This table has about 89,000 clones, about 90% appearing once. A word on this clone: Its antigen remains unknown.

The analysis combined second doses at about 4 or about 12 weeks. Study results and limitations: The donors showed a predominance of white British ancestry and of females, with possible underestimation of clonal diversity.

The material was peripheral blood, obtained 28 days after the second AZD1222 dose. The TCR originated in an adult who received the AZD1222 COVID-19 vaccine. V is TRBV11-2 and J is TRBJ1-1; D is undetermined. The CDR3: CASSLDREKAFF. Here the CDR3 DNA reads TGTGCCAGCAGCTTAGACCGGGAAAAGGCTTTCTTT.